The clone carrying this TCR beta chain was detected only a few times. Its target is unknown. This sample is drawn from a study of memory CD4+ T cells and cytomegalovirus serostatus. Study summary: Healthy Belgian adult donors included 9 or 10 CMV-positive and 24 CMV-negative people. Overall study results and limits: Of 150 to 200 reported CMV TCRbeta sequences, some 70 were found in memory CD4+ repertoires.

As handled by the study authors: Out-of-frame sequences were removed, leaving 2,204,828 distinct TCRbeta sequences. Repertoires were generated with immunoSEQ multiplex PCR, while TCRdb's copy carries only in-frame clones and drops some. V, J and clone size derive from that table, while D and trimming were established from the DNA sequence. The sample has 50,000 to 70,000 clones; around 85% are singletons. The CDR3 is 13 residues long. Trimming removed 5 bases from V and 1 base from J, with 8 bases in between. Germline lookup yields CDR1 SGHTA and CDR2 FQGNSA. The sort gate was single viable CD3+CD4+CD8-CD45RO+ cells for memory CD4+ T cells. After thawing, CD4+ T cells were positively selected.

The sequenced sample was memory CD4+ T cells from blood. The sequence derives from an adult in good health and CMV-seronegative. This chain connects TRBV7-2 to TRBJ1-1; D gene unclear. CDR3 DNA sequence: TGTGCCAGCAGCGCAACATGGAACACTGAAGCTTTCTTT. As protein: CASSATWNTEAFF.